Presented here are 15 T cell receptor beta chains from one specimen sequenced in a study of Graves' ophthalmopathy and Graves' hyperthyroidism. Amplifying from RNA transcripts, the study obtained TCR beta CDR3 regions. The authors performed first-round RT-PCR with HTBI primers and then a second-round multiplex PCR. TCRdb passed the multiplex PCR reads through MiXCR, listing each CDR3 protein once. The sample consists of roughly 380,000 distinct CDR3 sequences, approximately 15% of them appearing once. The sequenced sample consisted of peripheral blood. Receptor source: a woman under 30 with stable Graves' hyperthyroidism.

Concerning this clonotype: This likely comes from a read error, as the CDR3 has no conserved phenylalanine or tryptophan at its end. The chain is built from TRBV12-3 or TRBV12-4 and TRBJ2-5; no reliable D call. The CDR3 has 13 amino acids. CDR3 nucleotide sequence: TGTGCCAGCAGATACAGAACCCAAGAGTCCCAGTACTAC. It yields the protein CASRYRTQESQYY.

At least ten counts were recorded for this clonotype. The V call is TRBV7-2, the J call TRBJ1-2; no reliable D call. V was trimmed by 0 bases and J by 6 bases, leaving 14 bases between them. The CDR3 spans 15 residues. Germline-derived CDR1 and CDR2 are SGHTA and FQGNSA. CDR3 nucleotides: TGTGCCAGCAGCTTAGCGGGCAGGTACGAGAATGGCTACACCTTC. Protein sequence: CASSLAGRYENGYTF.

This clonotype was detected a few times. The rearrangement joins TRBV7-3 to TRBJ1-1, with no clear D. The germline V gene encodes CDR1 SGHTA and CDR2 FQGTGA. This CDR3 contains 14 residues. The germline V and J ends were trimmed by 5 bases and 4 bases, with 14 bases remaining between them. The CDR3 DNA reads TGTGCCAGCAGCCTTACACCCCGGGGCACTGAAGCTTTCTTT. Its translation: CASSLTPRGTEAFF.

This clonotype has at least ten counts. Written as DNA, the CDR3 is TGTGCCAGCTCACAGGTAAACTCCTACGAGCAGTACTTC. This encodes CASSQVNSYEQYF. This chain links TRBV27 with TRBJ2-7, with TRBD1 as a possible D gene (5 bases). The CDR3 is 13 amino acids. The germline gives CDR1 MNHEY, CDR2 SMNVEV (reference sequence). The V end was cut by 8 bases, the J end by 0 bases, with 11 bases between.

This clonotype was detected many times. V is TRBV15 and J is TRBJ2-4; D gene unclear. Trimming shortened V by 0 bases and J by 3 bases, and 15 bases separated the two germline ends. The CDR3 has 17 residues. Looked up from germline, CDR1 is LNHNV and CDR2 is YYDKDF (reference sequence). The DNA of the CDR3 is TGTGCCACCAGCAGAGATTTCGACGAGGAGCTCAAAAACATTCAGTACTTC. Translating gives CATSRDFDEELKNIQYF.

This clonotype was counted many times. The gene calls are TRBV19 and TRBJ1-5; D is ambiguous. The CDR3 consists of 12 residues. V lost 2 bases, J lost 6 bases, and 5 bases lay in between. CDR1 and CDR2 from the germline V gene are LNHDA and SQIVND (reference sequence). CDR3 protein: CASSIMSQPQHF. CDR3 nucleotide sequence: TGTGCCAGTAGTATAATGAGTCAGCCCCAGCATTTT.

This clonotype was seen many times. V usage is TRBV7-8 and J usage is TRBJ1-2; 7 bases are shared with TRBD1. The CDR3 spans 17 residues. V gave up 4 bases and J gave up 6 bases; unmatched junction bases: 17. Germline CDR1 is SGHVS and CDR2 is FQNEAQ. The CDR3 coding sequence is TGTGCCAGCAGCTCACATATGGGGACAGTCGGATCGGATGGCTACACCTTC. This encodes CASSSHMGTVGSDGYTF.

The chain joins TRBV9 to TRBJ2-5; D might be TRBD1 or TRBD2, each matching 5 bases. Per germline, CDR1 SGDLS and CDR2 YYNGEE. V lost 0 bases, J lost 5 bases, and 11 bases lay in between. The CDR3 totals 14 residues. CDR3 in amino acids: CASSVAGTSETQYF. The CDR3 DNA reads TGTGCCAGCAGCGTAGCAGGGACCTCTGAGACCCAGTACTTC.

This clonotype was observed a handful of times. This chain connects TRBV4-1 to TRBJ1-2; no reliable D call. CDR1 and CDR2 (germline): MGHRA, YSYEKL. Deletions cut 1 base from V and 4 bases from J, with 4 bases between. CDR3 size: 12 residues. This CDR3 is CASSQGFYGYTF. CDR3 DNA sequence: TGCGCCAGCAGCCAAGGTTTCTATGGCTACACCTTC.

This clonotype was seen ten or more times. This chain uses TRBV11-2 with TRBJ1-2, with a weak D call TRBD1 (6 bases). Germline CDR1 is SGHAT and CDR2 is FQNNGV. The CDR3 covers 14 residues. The V gene lost 4 bases and the J gene lost 4 bases, with 13 bases spanning the gap. The CDR3 protein is CASSSGTNLYGYTF. CDR3 bases: TGTGCCAGCAGCTCCGGGACAAATCTCTATGGCTACACCTTC.

This clonotype was seen at least ten times. This sequence joins TRBV9 and TRBJ1-2, with D unresolved. V shed 3 bases and J shed 3 bases, with 15 bases lying between them. CDR1 is SGDLS and CDR2 is YYNGEE in the germline V gene. CDR3 length: 15 amino acids. The CDR3 loop is CASSGVSGFDYGYTF. The CDR3 DNA follows: TGTGCCAGCAGCGGCGTGTCCGGGTTCGACTATGGCTACACCTTC.

This clonotype has ten or more counts. The rearrangement uses TRBV7-2 and TRBJ2-7; perhaps TRBD2 as D (5 bases). V lost 2 bases and J lost 5, with 13 bases in between. This CDR3 is built from 14 residues. Germline CDR1 is SGHTA and CDR2 is FQGNSA. The CDR3 bases are TGTGCCAGCAGCTTACTAAGGGAGTGGGACGAGCAGTACTTC. It yields the protein CASSLLREWDEQYF.

At least ten counts were recorded for this clonotype. The CDR3 nucleotides are TGTGCCAGCAGCCCCCCGCGTGGGGGGTTAGAGACCCAGTACTTC. Translating gives CASSPPRGGLETQYF. The chain has TRBV7-2 and TRBJ2-5; possibly TRBD2 for D (6 bases). Germline CDR1 reads SGHTA; CDR2 reads FQGNSA. V was trimmed by 5 bases and J by 4 bases, leaving 17 bases between them. CDR3 length equals 15 residues. Variable domain in full (rest from reference TRBV7-2 and TRBJ2-5): GAGVSQSPSNKVTEKGKDVELRCDPISGHTALYWYRQSLGQGLEFLIYFQGNSAPDKSGLPSDRFSAERTGGSVSTLTIQRTQQEDSAVYLCASSPPRGGLETQYFGPGTRLLVL.

Only a few counts were recorded for this clonotype. For the CDR3, the DNA is TGTGCCAGCAGCTCGTTAAACTCTGGGGCCAACGTCCTGACTTTC. This gives the protein CASSSLNSGANVLTF. The rearrangement uses TRBV7-9 and TRBJ2-6, with unresolved D. The germline V and J ends were trimmed by 4 bases and 0 bases, with 7 bases remaining between them. CDR3 length: 15 residues. The V gene's germline CDR1 is SEHNR and CDR2 FQNEAQ (reference sequence).

This clonotype was observed many times. The chain is built from TRBV9 and TRBJ1-2; a weak D match, TRBD1 (6 bases). Trimming shortened V by 4 bases and J by 4 bases, and 17 bases separated the two germline ends. Germline-derived CDR1 and CDR2 are SGDLS and YYNGEE. The CDR3 is 15 amino acids. CDR3 sequence reads: CASSPQGQEAYGYTF. The CDR3 coding sequence is TGTGCCAGCAGCCCACAGGGTCAAGAGGCCTATGGCTACACCTTC.